Below, one TCR beta chain is given with its context. This sample was taken from a study of blood T cell repertoires in COVID-19. Overall study context: The United States, Italy and Spain were the sources of the acute and convalescent COVID-19 samples.

Measured with immunoSEQ multiplex PCR; TCRdb has only the in-frame clones, and not every one. The sample gives 100,000 or so clones, 70% to 90% of which show up once; around 6.5% is in the top ten. The germline V gene has CDR1 LGHNT and CDR2 FRNRAP. The J segment lost 6 bases and the V segment lost 7 bases, leaving 12 bases of the junction unmatched. This CDR3 comprises 15 residues. The TCR sequence derives from a woman aged 55-69 years with acute or convalescent COVID-19. Sequenced sample: peripheral blood. The gene calls are TRBV12-5 and TRBJ1-2, with TRBD1 identical over 9 bases. The CDR3 region has the DNA TGTGCTAGTGCCCTCCCGGGACAGGGTACTAATGGCTACACCTTC. Translation: CASALPGQGTNGYTF.